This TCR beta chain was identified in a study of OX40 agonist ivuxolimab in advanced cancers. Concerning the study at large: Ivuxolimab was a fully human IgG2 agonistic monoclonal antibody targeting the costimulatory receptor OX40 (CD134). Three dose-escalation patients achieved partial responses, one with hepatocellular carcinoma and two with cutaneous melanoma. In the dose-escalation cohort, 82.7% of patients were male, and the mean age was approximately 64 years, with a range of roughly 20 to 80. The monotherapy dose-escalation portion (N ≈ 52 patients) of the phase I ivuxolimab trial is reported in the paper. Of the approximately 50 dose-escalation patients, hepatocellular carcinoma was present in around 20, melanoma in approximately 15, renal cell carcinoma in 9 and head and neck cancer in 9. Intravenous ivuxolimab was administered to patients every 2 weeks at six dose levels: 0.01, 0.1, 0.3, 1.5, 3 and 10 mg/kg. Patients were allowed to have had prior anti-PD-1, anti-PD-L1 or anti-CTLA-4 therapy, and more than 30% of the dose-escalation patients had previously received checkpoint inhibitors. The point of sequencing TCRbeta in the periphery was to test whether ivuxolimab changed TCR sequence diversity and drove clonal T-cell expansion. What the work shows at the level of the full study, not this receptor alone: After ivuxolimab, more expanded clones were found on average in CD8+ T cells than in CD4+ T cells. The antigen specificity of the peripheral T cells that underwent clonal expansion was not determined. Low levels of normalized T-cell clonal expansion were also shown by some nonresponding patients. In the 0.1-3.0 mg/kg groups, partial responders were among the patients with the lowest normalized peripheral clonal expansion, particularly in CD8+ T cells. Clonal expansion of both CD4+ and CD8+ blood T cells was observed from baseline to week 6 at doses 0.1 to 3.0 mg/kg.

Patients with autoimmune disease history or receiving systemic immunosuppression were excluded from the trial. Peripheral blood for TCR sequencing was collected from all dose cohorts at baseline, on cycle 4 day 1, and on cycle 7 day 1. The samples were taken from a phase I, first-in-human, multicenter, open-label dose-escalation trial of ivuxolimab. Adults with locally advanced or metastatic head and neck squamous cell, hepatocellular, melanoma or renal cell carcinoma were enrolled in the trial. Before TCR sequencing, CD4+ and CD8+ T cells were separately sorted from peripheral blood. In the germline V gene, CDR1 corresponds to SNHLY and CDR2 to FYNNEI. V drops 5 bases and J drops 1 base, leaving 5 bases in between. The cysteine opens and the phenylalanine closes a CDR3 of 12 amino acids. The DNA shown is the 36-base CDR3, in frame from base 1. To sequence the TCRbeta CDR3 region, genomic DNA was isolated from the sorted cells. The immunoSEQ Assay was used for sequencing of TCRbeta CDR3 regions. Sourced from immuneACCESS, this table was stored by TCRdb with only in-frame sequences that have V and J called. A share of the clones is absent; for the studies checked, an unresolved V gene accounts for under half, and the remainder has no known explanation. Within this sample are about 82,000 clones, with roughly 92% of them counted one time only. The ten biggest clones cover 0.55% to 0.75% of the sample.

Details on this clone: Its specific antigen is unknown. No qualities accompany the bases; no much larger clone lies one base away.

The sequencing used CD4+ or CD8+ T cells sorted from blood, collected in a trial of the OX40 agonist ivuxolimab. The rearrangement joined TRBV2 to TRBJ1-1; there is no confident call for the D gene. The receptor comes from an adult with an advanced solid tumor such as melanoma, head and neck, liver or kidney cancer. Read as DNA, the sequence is TGTGCCAGCAGTCCCCAGAACACTGAAGCTTTCTTT. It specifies CASSPQNTEAFF.